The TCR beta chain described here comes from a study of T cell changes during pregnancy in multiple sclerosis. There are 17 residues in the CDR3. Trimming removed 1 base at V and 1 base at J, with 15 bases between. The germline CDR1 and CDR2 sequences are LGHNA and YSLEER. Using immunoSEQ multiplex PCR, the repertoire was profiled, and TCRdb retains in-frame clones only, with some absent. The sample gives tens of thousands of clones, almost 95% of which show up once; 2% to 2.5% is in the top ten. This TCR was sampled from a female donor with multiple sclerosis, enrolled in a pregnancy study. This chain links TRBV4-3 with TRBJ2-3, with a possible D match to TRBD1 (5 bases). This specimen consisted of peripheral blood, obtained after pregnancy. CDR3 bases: TGCGCCAGCAGCCAAGCAGGGTCAGGGTATGGCACAGATACGCAGTATTTT. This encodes CASSQAGSGYGTDTQYF.